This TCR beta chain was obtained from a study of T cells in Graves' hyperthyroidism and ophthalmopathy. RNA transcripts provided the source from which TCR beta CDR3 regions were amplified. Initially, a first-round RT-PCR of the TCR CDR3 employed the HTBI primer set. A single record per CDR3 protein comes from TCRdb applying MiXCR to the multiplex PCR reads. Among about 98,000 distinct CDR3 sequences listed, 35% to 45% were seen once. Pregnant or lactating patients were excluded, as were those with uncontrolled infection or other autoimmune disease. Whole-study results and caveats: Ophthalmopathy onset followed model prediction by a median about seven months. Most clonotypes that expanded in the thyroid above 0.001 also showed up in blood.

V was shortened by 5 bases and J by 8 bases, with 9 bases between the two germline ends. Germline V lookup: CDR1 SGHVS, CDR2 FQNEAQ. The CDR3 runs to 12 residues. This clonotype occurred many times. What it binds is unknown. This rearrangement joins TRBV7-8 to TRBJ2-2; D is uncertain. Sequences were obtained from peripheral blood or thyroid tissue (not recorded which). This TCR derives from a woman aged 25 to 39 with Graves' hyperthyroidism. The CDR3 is CASSPPVGELFF. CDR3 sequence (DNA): TGTGCCAGCAGCCCTCCCGTGGGGGAGCTGTTTTTT.